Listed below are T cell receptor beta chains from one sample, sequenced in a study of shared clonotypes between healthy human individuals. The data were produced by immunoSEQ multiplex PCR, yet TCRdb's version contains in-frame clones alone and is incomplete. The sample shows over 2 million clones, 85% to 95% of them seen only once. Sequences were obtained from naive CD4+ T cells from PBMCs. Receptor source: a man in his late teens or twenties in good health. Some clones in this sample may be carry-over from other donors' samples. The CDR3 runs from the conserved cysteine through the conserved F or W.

cdr3_aa: CASSVVTSGYQYF; v_call: TRBV9; j_call: TRBJ2-7
cdr3_aa: CASSRDSLDSYEQYF; v_call: TRBV6-5; j_call: TRBJ2-7
cdr3_aa: CASSYRGGTEAFF; v_call: TRBV6-5; j_call: TRBJ1-1
cdr3_aa: CASSVGQGNSYEQYF; v_call: TRBV9; j_call: TRBJ2-7
cdr3_aa: CASSPGTSGLYEQYF; v_call: TRBV7-3; j_call: TRBJ2-7
cdr3_aa: CANQGGTEAFF; v_call: TRBV27; j_call: TRBJ1-1
cdr3_aa: CAWKEAPNTGELFF; v_call: TRBV30; j_call: TRBJ2-2
cdr3_aa: CASSLLPRTSNQPQHF; v_call: TRBV28; j_call: TRBJ1-5
cdr3_aa: CASSLLSNEKLFF; v_call: TRBV27; j_call: TRBJ1-4
cdr3_aa: CASSPGPNNEQFF; v_call: TRBV6-5; j_call: TRBJ2-1
cdr3_aa: CASSLRGYEQYF; v_call: TRBV5-4; j_call: TRBJ2-7
cdr3_aa: CASSPPGGGYTF; v_call: TRBV28; j_call: TRBJ1-2
cdr3_aa: CASKASGNDWEQYF; v_call: TRBV6-5; j_call: TRBJ2-7
cdr3_aa: CASSPPSHYEQYF; v_call: TRBV18; j_call: TRBJ2-7
cdr3_aa: CASSYSSGGAYNEQFF; v_call: TRBV6-5; j_call: TRBJ2-1
cdr3_aa: CASGGQGNSNQPQHF; v_call: TRBV6-1; j_call: TRBJ1-5
cdr3_aa: CASSPHLAGFDEQYF; v_call: TRBV5-6; j_call: TRBJ2-7
cdr3_aa: CASSPAGVETQYF; v_call: TRBV7-3; j_call: TRBJ2-5
cdr3_aa: CASSRDRGGRLATNEKLFF; v_call: TRBV19; j_call: TRBJ1-4
cdr3_aa: CASSVGTGGGAGYEQYF; v_call: TRBV9; j_call: TRBJ2-7
cdr3_aa: CASSSIKREPNTGELFF; v_call: TRBV7-9; j_call: TRBJ2-2
cdr3_aa: CASSLRPRDRDFNYGYTF; v_call: TRBV7-9; j_call: TRBJ1-2
cdr3_aa: CALGLAGGAGTDTQYF; v_call: TRBV30; j_call: TRBJ2-3
cdr3_aa: CASSYEQMNTEAFF; v_call: TRBV6-5; j_call: TRBJ1-1
cdr3_aa: CASSPGPLGPRLVQETQYF; v_call: TRBV4-1; j_call: TRBJ2-5
cdr3_aa: CASSPIGREVNYGYTF; v_call: TRBV7-2; j_call: TRBJ1-2
cdr3_aa: CATSRDGATRPFF; v_call: TRBV15; j_call: TRBJ1-1
cdr3_aa: CASSLGGGETQYF; v_call: TRBV7-7; j_call: TRBJ2-5
cdr3_aa: CASSSSNRIGDEQFF; v_call: TRBV27; j_call: TRBJ2-1
cdr3_aa: CASSSGASYRETQYF; v_call: TRBV27; j_call: TRBJ2-5
cdr3_aa: CASSAARGTTSTDTQYF; v_call: TRBV28; j_call: TRBJ2-3
cdr3_aa: CASTRLASNEQFF; v_call: TRBV6-5; j_call: TRBJ2-1
cdr3_aa: CASSLRIGQLVYGYTF; v_call: TRBV28; j_call: TRBJ1-2
cdr3_aa: CASSLGDRGSDTQYF; v_call: TRBV5-8; j_call: TRBJ2-3
cdr3_aa: CASSYTKGEQYF; v_call: TRBV6-5; j_call: TRBJ2-7
cdr3_aa: CASSTNTYREGDEQYF; v_call: TRBV21-1; j_call: TRBJ2-7
cdr3_aa: CASSKRTGEETQYF; v_call: TRBV7-6; j_call: TRBJ2-5
cdr3_aa: CASSPPGEAGGTGELFF; v_call: TRBV18; j_call: TRBJ2-2
cdr3_aa: CASGLAYNEQFF; v_call: TRBV28; j_call: TRBJ2-1
cdr3_aa: CASSSPGQGYGYTF; v_call: TRBV28; j_call: TRBJ1-2
cdr3_aa: CSVSGLGMYEQYF; v_call: TRBV29-1; j_call: TRBJ2-7
cdr3_aa: CASSVDGRGNTEAFF; v_call: TRBV9; j_call: TRBJ1-1
cdr3_aa: CASSGQGHTGELFF; v_call: TRBV5-1; j_call: TRBJ2-2
cdr3_aa: CASSFLASEQFF; v_call: TRBV7-2; j_call: TRBJ2-1
cdr3_aa: CASSPQGNGKNIQYF; v_call: TRBV18; j_call: TRBJ2-4
cdr3_aa: CASRERGQGVYEQYF; v_call: TRBV7-8; j_call: TRBJ2-7
cdr3_aa: CASSVGGQGDSNQPQHF; v_call: TRBV5-4; j_call: TRBJ1-5
cdr3_aa: CASSSPGQATSSGANVLTF; v_call: TRBV28; j_call: TRBJ2-6
cdr3_aa: CASNGGGNEKLFF; v_call: TRBV28; j_call: TRBJ1-4
cdr3_aa: CASSLLGTSVRVGNNEQFF; v_call: TRBV5-1; j_call: TRBJ2-1
cdr3_aa: CASSGVLQGAGTEAFF; v_call: TRBV5-1; j_call: TRBJ1-1
cdr3_aa: CASSDSGLAETQYF; v_call: TRBV2; j_call: TRBJ2-5
cdr3_aa: CSGRTGTLTDTQYF; v_call: TRBV29-1; j_call: TRBJ2-3
cdr3_aa: CASSLSVAGEGNTGELFF; v_call: TRBV5-1; j_call: TRBJ2-2
cdr3_aa: CSAKNWNEQYF; v_call: TRBV20-1; j_call: TRBJ2-7
cdr3_aa: CASSQDGVGVNYGYTF; v_call: TRBV4-3; j_call: TRBJ1-2
cdr3_aa: CASTPQETQYF; v_call: TRBV2; j_call: TRBJ2-5
cdr3_aa: CASSPNEAIYEQYF; v_call: TRBV19; j_call: TRBJ2-7
cdr3_aa: CASTWRVEEETQYF; v_call: TRBV5-1; j_call: TRBJ2-5